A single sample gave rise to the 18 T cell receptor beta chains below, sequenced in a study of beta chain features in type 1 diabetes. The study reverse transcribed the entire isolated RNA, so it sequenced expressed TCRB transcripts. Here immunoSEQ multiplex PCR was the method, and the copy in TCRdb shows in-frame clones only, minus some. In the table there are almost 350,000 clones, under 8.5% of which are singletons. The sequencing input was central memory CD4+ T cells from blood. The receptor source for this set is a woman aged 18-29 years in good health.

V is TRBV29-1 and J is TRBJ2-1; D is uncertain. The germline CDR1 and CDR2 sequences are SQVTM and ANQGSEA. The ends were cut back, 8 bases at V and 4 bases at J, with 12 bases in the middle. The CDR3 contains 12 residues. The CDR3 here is CSTGGDYNEQFF. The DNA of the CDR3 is TGCAGCACCGGTGGTGATTACAATGAGCAGTTCTTC.

The CDR3: CASRHRGPYTGELFF. The CDR3 nucleotides read TGTGCCAGCAGGCACAGGGGGCCGTACACCGGGGAGCTGTTTTTT. The chain links TRBV6-6 to TRBJ2-2, with TRBD1 identical over 9 bases. The J segment lost 3 bases and the V segment lost 6 bases, leaving 5 bases of the junction unmatched. Germline-derived CDR1 and CDR2 are MNHNY and SVGAGI (reference sequence). The CDR3 has 15 residues.

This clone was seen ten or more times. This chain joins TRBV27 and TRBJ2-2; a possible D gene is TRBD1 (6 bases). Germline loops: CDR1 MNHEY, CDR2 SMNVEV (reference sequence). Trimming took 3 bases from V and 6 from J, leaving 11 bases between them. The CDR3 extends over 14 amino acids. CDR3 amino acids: CASSFHAGAGELFF. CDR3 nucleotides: TGTGCCAGCAGTTTTCACGCAGGGGCCGGGGAGCTGTTTTTT.

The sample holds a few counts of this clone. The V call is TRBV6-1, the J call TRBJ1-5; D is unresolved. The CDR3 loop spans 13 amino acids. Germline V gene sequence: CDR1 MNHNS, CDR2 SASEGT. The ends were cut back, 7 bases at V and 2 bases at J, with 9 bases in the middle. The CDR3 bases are TGTGCCAGCAATAAGGATGGCAATCAGCCCCAGCATTTT. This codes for CASNKDGNQPQHF.

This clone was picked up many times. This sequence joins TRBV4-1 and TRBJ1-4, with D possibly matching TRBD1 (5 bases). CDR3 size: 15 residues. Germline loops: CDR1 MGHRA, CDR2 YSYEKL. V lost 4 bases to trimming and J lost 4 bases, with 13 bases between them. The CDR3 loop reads CASSPLGVHNEKLFF. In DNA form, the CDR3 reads TGCGCCAGCAGCCCCTTGGGGGTACATAATGAAAAACTGTTTTTT.

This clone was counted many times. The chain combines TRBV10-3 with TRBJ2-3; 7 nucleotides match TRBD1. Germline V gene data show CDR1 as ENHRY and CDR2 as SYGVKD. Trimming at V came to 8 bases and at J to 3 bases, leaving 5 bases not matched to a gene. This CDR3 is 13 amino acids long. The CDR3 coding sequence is TGTGCCATCCGAACAGGGGAGACAGATACGCAGTATTTT. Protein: CAIRTGETDTQYF.

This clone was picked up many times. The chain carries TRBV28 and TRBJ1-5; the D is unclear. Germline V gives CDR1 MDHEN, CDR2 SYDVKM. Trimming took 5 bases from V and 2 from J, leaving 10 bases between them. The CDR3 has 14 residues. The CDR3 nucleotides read TGTGCCAGCAGTACATTCAGCCGCAATCAGCCCCAGCATTTT. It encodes CASSTFSRNQPQHF.

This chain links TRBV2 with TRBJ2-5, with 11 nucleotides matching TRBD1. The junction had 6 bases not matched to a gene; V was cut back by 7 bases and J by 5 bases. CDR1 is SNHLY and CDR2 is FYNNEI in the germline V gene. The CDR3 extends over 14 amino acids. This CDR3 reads CASMSGQGDETQYF. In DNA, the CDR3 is TGTGCCAGCATGTCGGGACAGGGGGACGAGACCCAGTACTTC.

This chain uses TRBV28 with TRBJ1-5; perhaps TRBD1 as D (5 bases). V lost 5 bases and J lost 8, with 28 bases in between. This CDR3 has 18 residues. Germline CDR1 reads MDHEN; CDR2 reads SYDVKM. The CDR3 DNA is TGTGCCAGCAGTCCCCCGGGGGTAACGGGCCGGCTTTGGAAGCCCCAGCATTTT. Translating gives CASSPPGVTGRLWKPQHF. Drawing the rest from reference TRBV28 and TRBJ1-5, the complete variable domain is DVKVTQSSRYLVKRTGEKVFLECVQDMDHENMFWYRQDPGLGLRLIYFSYDVKMKEKGDIPEGYSVSREKKERFSLILESASTNQTSMYLCASSPPGVTGRLWKPQHFGDGTRLSIL.

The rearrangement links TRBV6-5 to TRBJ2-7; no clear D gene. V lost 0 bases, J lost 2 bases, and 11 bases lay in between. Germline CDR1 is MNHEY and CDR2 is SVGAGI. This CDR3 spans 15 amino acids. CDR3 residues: CASSYSIQDPYEQYF. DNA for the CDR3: TGTGCCAGCAGTTACTCGATTCAGGACCCCTACGAGCAGTACTTC.

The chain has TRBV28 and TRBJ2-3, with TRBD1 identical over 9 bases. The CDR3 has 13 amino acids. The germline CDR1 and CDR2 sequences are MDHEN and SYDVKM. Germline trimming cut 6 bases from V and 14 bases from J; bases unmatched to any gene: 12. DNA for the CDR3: TGTGCCAGCAGGATGCGGGACAGGGAACCGGGGTATTTT. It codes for CASRMRDREPGYF.

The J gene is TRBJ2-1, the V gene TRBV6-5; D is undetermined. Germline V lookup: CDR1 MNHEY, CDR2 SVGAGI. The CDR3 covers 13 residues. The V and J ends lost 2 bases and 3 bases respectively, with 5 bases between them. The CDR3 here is CASSYALYNEQFF. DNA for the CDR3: TGTGCCAGCAGTTACGCTCTCTACAATGAGCAGTTCTTC.

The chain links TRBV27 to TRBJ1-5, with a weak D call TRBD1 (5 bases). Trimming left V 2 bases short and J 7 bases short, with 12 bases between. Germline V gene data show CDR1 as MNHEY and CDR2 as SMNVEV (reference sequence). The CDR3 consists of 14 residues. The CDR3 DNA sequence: TGTGCCAGCAGTTTAGGGCAGGGAGGACAGCCCCAGCATTTT. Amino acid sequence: CASSLGQGGQPQHF.

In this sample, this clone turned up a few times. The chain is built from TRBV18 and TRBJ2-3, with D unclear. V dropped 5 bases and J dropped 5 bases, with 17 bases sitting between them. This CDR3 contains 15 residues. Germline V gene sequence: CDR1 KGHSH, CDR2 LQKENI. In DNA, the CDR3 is TGTGCCAGCTCAGAGAGCTCGGCGTTGCGAGATACGCAGTATTTT. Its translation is CASSESSALRDTQYF.

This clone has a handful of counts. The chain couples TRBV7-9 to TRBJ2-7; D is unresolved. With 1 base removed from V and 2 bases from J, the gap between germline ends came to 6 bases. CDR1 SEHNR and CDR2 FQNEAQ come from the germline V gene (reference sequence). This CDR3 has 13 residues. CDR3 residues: CASSLEWAYEQYF. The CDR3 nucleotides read TGTGCCAGCAGCTTAGAGTGGGCCTACGAGCAGTACTTC. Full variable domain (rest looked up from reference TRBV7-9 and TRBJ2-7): DTGVSQNPRHKITKRGQNVTFRCDPISEHNRLYWYRQTLGQGPEFLTYFQNEAQLEKSRLLSDRFSAERPKGSFSTLEIQRTEQGDSAMYLCASSLEWAYEQYFGPGTRLTVT.

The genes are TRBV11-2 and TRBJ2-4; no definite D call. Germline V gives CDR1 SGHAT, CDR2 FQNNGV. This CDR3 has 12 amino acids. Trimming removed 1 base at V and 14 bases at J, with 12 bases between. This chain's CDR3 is CASSLGRAREYF. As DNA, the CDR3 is TGTGCCAGCAGCTTAGGACGGGCTAGGGAGTACTTC.

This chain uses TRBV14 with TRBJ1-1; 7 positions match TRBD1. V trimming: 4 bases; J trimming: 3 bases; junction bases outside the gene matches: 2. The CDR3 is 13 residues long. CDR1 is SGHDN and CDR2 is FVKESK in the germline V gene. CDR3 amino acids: CASSRQGYTEAFF. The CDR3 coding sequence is TGTGCCAGCAGCCGACAGGGATACACTGAAGCTTTCTTT.

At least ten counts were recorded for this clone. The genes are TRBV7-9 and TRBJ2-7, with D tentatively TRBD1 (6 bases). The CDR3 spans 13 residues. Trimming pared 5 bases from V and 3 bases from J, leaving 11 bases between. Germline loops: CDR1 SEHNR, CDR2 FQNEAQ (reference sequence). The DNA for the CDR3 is TGTGCCAGCAGCCGGACAGAACTCTACGAGCAGTACTTC. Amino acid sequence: CASSRTELYEQYF.